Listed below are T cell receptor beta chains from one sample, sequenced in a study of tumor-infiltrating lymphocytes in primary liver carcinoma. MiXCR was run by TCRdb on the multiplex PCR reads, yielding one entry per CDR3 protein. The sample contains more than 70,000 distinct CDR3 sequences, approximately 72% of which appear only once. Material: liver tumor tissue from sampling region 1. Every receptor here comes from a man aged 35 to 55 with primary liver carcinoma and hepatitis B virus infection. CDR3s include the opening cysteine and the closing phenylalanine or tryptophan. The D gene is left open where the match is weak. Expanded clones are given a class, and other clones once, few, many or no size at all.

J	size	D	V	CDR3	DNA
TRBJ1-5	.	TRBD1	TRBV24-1	CVTSDGQDNQPQHF	TGTGTCACCAGTGATGGACAGGACAATCAGCCCCAGCATTTT
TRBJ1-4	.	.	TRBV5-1	CASSDIWGGEKLSF	TGTGCCAGCAGCGACATATGGGGCGGTGAAAAACTGTCTTTT
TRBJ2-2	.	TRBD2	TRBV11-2	CASNLVALAGTGVLFF	TGTGCCAGCAACTTAGTGGCGCTAGCGGGAACCGGGGTACTGTTTTTT
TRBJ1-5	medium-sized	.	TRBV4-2	CASSPGGGDNQPQHF	TGTGCCAGCAGCCCTGGAGGGGGTGACAATCAGCCCCAGCATTTT
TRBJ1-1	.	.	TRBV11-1	CASSLQIGGNTEAFF	TGTGCCAGCAGCCTTCAGATAGGAGGGAACACTGAAGCTTTCTTT
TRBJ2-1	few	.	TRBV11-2	CASSLLAKQFF	TGTGCCAGTAGCTTACTTGCTAAGCAGTTCTTC
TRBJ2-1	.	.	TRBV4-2	CASSQEQKGSEQFF	TGCGCCAGCAGCCAAGAACAAAAGGGAAGTGAACAGTTCTTC
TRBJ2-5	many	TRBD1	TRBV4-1	CASSQGTGPETQYF	TGCGCCAGCAGCCAAGGGACAGGGCCGGAGACCCAGTACTTC
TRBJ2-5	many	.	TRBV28	CASSATPRGEETQYF	TGTGCCAGCAGTGCTACCCCTCGGGGCGAAGAGACCCAGTACTTC
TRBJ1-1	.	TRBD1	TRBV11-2	CASSRIGGQGLDTEAFF	TGTGCCAGCAGCCGAATAGGGGGACAGGGGCTCGACACTGAAGCTTTCTTT
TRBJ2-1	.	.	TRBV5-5	CASSLTSFGEQFF	TGTGCCAGCAGTTTAACTAGCTTCGGTGAGCAGTTCTTC
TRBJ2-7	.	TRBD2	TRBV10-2	CVILLAGDDEQYF	TGCGTCATCCTACTAGCGGGAGACGACGAGCAGTACTTC
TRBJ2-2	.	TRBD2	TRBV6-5	CVSSYPIPGLAYRTGELFF	TGTGTCAGCAGTTACCCGATTCCGGGACTAGCGTACAGAACCGGGGAGCTGTTTTTT
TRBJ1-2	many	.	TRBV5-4	CASSGHLDYGYTF	TGTGCCAGCAGCGGACACTTGGACTATGGTTACACCTTC
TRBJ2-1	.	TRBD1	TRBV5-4	CARSRQGATSYNEQFF	TGCGCCAGGAGCCGACAGGGGGCCACCTCCTACAATGAGCAGTTCTTC
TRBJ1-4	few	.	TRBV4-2	CASSQGGRGGEKLFF	TGTGCCAGCAGCCAAGGCGGCCGGGGAGGTGAAAAACTGTTTTTT
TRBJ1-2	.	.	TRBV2	CASRGFYYGYTF	TGTGCCAGCAGGGGTTTCTACTATGGCTACACCTTC
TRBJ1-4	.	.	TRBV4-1	CASSQVEGRGKLFF	TGCGCCAGCAGCCAAGTGGAGGGGCGTGGAAAACTGTTTTTT
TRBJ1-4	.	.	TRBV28	CASSLPRQALGEKLFF	TGTGCCAGCAGTTTACCCCGGCAGGCGTTGGGAGAAAAACTGTTTTTT
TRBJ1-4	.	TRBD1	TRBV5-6	CASSMRGTGPERLFF	TGTGCCAGCAGCATGAGGGGGACAGGGCCCGAAAGACTGTTTTTT
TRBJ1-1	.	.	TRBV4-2	CASSQWRGSEAFF	TGTGCCAGCAGCCAATGGAGGGGGTCCGAAGCTTTCTTT
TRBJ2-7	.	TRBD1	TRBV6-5	CASSYMVRQGVYGQYF	TGTGCCAGCAGTTACATGGTGAGACAGGGGGTCTACGGGCAGTACTTC
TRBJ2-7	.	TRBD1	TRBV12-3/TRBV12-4	CASNDQGKGGSEQYF	TGTGCCAGCAATGACCAGGGGAAAGGGGGCAGCGAGCAGTACTTC
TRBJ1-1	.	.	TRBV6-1	CANSEARTRGRAFF	TGTGCCAACAGTGAAGCACGGACGCGAGGTCGGGCTTTCTTT